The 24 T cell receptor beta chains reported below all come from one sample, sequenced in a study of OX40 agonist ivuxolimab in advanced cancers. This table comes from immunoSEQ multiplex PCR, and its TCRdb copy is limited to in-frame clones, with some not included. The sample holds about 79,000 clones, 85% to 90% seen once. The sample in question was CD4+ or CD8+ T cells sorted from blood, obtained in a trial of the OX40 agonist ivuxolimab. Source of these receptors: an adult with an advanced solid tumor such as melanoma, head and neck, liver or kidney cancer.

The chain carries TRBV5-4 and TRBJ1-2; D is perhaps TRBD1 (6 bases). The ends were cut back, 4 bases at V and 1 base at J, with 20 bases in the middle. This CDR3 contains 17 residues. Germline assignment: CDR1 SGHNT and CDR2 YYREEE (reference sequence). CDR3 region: CASSTGGGATFNYGYTF. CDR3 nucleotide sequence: TGTGCCAGCAGCACCGGGGGGGGCGCTACCTTTAACTATGGCTACACCTTC.

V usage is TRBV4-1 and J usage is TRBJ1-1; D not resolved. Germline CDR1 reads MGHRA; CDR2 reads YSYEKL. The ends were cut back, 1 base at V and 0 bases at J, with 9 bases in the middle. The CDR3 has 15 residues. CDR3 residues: CASSQAHIMNTEAFF. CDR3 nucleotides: TGCGCCAGCAGCCAAGCTCATATTATGAACACTGAAGCTTTCTTT.

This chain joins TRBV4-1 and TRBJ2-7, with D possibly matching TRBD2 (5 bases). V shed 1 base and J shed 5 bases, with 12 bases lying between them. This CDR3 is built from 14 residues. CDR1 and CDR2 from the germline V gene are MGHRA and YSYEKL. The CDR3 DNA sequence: TGCGCCAGCAGCCAAGGGGGAGACCGGAACGAGCAGTACTTC. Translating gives CASSQGGDRNEQYF.

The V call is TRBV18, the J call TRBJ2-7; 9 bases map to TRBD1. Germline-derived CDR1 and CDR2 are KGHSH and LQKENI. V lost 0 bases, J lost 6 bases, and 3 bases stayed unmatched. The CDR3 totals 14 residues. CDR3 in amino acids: CASSPPGQGGEQYF. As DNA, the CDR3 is TGTGCCAGCTCACCACCGGGACAGGGAGGCGAGCAGTACTTC. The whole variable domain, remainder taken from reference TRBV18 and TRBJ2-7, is NAGVMQNPRHLVRRRGQEARLRCSPMKGHSHVYWYRQLPEEGLKFMVYLQKENIIDESGMPKERFSAEFPKEGPSILRIQQVVRGDSAAYFCASSPPGQGGEQYFGPGTRLTVT.

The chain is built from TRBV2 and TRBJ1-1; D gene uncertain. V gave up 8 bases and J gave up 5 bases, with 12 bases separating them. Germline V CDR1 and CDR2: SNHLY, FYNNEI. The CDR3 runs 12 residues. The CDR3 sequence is CASVGGGTEAFF. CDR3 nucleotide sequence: TGTGCCAGCGTCGGAGGAGGTACTGAAGCTTTCTTT.

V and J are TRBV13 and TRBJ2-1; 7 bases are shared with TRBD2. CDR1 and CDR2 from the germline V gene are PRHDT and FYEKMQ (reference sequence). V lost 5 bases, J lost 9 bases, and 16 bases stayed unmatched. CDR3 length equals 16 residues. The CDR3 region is CASSPRDSGFNGEQFF. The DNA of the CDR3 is TGTGCCAGCAGCCCCAGGGATAGCGGGTTCAACGGTGAGCAGTTCTTC.

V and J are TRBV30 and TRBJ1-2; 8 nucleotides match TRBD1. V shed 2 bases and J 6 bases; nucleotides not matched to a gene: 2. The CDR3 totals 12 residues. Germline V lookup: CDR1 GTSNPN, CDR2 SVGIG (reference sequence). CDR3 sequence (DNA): TGTGCCTGGAGTTCAGGGGGCGATGGCTACACCTTC. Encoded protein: CAWSSGGDGYTF.

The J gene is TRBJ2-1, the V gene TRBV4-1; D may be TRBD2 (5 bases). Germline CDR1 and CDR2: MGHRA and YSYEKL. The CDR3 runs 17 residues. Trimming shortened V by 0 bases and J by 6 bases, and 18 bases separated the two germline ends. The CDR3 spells CASSQDEGAAAGNEQFF. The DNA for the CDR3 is TGCGCCAGCAGCCAAGACGAGGGAGCGGCCGCAGGCAATGAGCAGTTCTTC.

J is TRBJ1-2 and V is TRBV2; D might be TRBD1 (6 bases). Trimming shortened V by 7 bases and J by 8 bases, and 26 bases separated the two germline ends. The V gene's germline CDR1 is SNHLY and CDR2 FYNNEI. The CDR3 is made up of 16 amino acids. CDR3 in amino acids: CASIRREQGPIAGYTF. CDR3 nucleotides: TGTGCCAGCATACGGCGAGAACAGGGCCCCATTGCAGGCTACACCTTC.

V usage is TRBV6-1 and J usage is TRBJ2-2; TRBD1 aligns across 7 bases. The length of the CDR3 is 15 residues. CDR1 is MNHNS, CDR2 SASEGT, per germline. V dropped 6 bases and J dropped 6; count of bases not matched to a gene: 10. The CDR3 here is CASRSGGRGAGELFF. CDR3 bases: TGTGCCAGCAGGTCAGGGGGAAGGGGCGCCGGGGAGCTGTTTTTT.

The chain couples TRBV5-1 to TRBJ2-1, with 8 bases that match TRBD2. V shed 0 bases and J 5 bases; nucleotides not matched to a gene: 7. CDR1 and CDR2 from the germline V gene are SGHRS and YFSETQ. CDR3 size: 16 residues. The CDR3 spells CASSLVREGENNEQFF. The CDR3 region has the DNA TGCGCCAGCAGCTTGGTCCGGGAGGGGGAAAACAATGAGCAGTTCTTC.

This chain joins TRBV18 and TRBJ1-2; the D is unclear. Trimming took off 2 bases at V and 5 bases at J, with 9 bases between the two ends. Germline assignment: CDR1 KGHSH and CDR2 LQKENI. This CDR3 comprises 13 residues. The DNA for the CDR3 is TGTGCCAGCTCACCAACCGAGGGTTATGGCTACACCTTC. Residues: CASSPTEGYGYTF.

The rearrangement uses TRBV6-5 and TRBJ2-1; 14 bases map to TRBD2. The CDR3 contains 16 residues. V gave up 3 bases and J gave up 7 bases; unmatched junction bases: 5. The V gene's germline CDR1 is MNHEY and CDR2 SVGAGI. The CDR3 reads CASSYGTSGSKNEQFF. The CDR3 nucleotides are TGTGCCAGCAGTTATGGGACTAGCGGGAGCAAAAATGAGCAGTTCTTC.

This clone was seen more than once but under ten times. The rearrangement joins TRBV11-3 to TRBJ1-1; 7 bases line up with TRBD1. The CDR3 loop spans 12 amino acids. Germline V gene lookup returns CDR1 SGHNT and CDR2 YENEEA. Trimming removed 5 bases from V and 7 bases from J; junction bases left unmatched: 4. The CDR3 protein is CASSLDRDEAFF. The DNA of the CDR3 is TGTGCCAGCAGCCTCGACAGGGATGAAGCTTTCTTT.

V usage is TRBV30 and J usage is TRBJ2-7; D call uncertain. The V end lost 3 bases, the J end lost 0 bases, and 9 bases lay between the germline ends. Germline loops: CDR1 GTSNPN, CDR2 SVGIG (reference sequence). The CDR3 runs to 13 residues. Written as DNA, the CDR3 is TGTGCCTGGAGGCCCAGTAGCTCCTACGAGCAGTACTTC. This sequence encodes CAWRPSSSYEQYF.

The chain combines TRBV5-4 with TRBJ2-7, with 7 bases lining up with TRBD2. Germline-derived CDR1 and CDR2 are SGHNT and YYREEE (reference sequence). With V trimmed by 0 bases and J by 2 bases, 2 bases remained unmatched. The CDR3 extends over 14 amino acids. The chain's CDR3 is CASSLGGGTYEQYF. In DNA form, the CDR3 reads TGTGCCAGCAGCTTGGGCGGGGGTACCTACGAGCAGTACTTC.

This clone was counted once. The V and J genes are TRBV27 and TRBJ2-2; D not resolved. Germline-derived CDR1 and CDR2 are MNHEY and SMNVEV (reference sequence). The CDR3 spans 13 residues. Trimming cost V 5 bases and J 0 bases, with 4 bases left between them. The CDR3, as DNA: TGTGCCAGCAGTAACGCGAACACCGGGGAGCTGTTTTTT. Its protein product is CASSNANTGELFF.

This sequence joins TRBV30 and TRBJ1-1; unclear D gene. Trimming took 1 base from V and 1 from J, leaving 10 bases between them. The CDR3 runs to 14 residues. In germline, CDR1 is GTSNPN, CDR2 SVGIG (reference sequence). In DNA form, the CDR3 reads TGTGCCTGGAGTGGGATATTCCCGAACACTGAAGCTTTCTTT. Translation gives CAWSGIFPNTEAFF.

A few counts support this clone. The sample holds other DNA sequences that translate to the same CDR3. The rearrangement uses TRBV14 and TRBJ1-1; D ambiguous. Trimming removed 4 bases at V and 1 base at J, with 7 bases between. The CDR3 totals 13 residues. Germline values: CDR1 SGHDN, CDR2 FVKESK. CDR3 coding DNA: TGTGCCAGCAGCCTCACGGCGAACACTGAAGCTTTCTTT. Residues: CASSLTANTEAFF.

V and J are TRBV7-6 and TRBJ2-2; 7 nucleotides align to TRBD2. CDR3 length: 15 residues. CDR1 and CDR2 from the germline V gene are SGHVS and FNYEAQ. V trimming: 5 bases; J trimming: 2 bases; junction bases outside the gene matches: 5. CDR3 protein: CASSPGTINTGELFF. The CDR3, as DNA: TGTGCCAGCAGCCCGGGGACTATTAACACCGGGGAGCTGTTTTTT.

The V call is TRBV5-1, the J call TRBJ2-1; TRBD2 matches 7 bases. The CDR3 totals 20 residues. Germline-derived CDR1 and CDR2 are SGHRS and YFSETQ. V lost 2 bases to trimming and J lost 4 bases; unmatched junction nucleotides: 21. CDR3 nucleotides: TGCGCCAGCAGCTTTCCACGCAAAGATATACCCCTAGCGGTGTACAATGAGCAGTTCTTC. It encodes CASSFPRKDIPLAVYNEQFF.

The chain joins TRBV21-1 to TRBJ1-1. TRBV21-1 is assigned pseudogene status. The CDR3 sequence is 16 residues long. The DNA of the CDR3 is TGTGCCAGCAGCAAAGCCCCGACGGAATTGAACACTGAAGCTTTCTTT. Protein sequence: CASSKAPTELNTEAFF.

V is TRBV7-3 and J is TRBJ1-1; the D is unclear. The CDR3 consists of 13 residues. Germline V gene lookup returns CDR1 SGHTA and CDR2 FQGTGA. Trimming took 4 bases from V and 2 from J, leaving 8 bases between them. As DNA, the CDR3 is TGTGCCAGCAGCTCGCAGCGTAACACTGAAGCTTTCTTT. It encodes CASSSQRNTEAFF.

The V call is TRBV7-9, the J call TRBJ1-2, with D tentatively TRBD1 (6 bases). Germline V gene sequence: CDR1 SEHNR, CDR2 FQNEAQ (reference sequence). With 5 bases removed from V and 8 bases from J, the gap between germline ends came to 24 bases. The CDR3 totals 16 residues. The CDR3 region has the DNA TGTGCCAGCAGCGCCCTCTCTGCCGGGGGCCGGGGCGGCTACACCTTC. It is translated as CASSALSAGGRGGYTF.